This TCR beta chain was obtained from a study of vaccination effects on CD4 cells after COVID-19. Looking at the study overall: Post-vaccine sample collection fell at a median of 72 days after the second dose.

The study's findings and limits: Clones of infection and vaccine origin contracted markedly late after vaccination.

Antigen-specific CD4+ T cells were expanded (with viral peptide pools) by the ViraFEST assay ahead of sequencing. When around ten days of culture had elapsed, CD4+ T cells were isolated. The vaccine given was either BNT162b2 or mRNA-1273, in two doses. Vaccine recipients lacked prior SARS-CoV-2 infection and had negative nucleocapsid antibodies. IL-2 medium took the place of half the medium on both days 3 and 7. Using immunoSEQ multiplex PCR, the repertoire was profiled, and TCRdb retains in-frame clones only, with some absent. Of some 34,000 clones in the sample, roughly four fifths are singletons; the top ten hold approximately 1.4%. A remark on this clone: Its antigen is unidentified.

The CDR3 contains 11 residues. V lost 3 bases to trimming and J lost 4 bases, with 5 bases between them. Germline V gene lookup returns CDR1 SQVTM and CDR2 ANQGSEA. The chain links TRBV29-1 to TRBJ2-3; no firm D call. The sample was CD4+ T cells from PBMCs cultured with HCoV-NL63 spike peptides, taken after COVID-19 vaccination. The source is a human donor who received a COVID-19 vaccine. Some clones in this sample may be carry-over from other donors' samples. CDR3 residues: CSVEGPDTQYF. CDR3 DNA sequence: TGCAGCGTTGAGGGTCCAGATACGCAGTATTTT.